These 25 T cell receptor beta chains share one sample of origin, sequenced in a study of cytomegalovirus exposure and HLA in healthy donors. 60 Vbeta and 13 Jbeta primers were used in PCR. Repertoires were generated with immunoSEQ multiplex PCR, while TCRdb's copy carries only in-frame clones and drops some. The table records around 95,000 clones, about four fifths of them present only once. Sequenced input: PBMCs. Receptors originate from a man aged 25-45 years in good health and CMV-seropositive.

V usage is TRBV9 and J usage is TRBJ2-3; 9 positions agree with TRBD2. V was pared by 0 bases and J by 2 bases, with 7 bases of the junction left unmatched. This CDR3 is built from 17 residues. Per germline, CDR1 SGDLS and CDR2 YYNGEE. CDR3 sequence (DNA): TGTGCCAGCAGCGTAGACATAGCGGGAGCCCTCACAGATACGCAGTATTTT. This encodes CASSVDIAGALTDTQYF.

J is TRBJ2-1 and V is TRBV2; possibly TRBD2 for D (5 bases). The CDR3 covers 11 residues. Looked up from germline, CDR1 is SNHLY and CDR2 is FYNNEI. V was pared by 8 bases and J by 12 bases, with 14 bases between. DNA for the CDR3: TGTGCCAGCTCCTCCCTAGGAGGGCAGTTCTTC. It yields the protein CASSSLGGQFF.

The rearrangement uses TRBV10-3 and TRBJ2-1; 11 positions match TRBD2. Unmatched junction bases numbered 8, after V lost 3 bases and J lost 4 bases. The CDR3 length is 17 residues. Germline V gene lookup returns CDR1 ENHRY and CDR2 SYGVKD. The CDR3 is CAISDPGGLADYNEQFF. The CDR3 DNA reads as TGTGCCATCAGTGACCCCGGGGGACTAGCGGATTACAATGAGCAGTTCTTC.

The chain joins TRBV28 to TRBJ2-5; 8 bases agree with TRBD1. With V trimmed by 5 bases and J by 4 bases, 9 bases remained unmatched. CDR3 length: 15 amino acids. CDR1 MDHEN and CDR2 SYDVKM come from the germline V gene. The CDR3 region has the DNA TGTGCCAGCAGTGCCCGACAGGGGATCAGAGAGACCCAGTACTTC. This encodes CASSARQGIRETQYF.

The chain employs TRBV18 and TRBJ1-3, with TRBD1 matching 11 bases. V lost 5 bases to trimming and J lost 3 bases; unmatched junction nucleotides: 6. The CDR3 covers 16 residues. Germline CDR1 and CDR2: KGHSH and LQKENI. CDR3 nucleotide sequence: TGTGCCAGCTCATCCGTGGACAGGGGGCTTGGAAACACCATATATTTT. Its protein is CASSSVDRGLGNTIYF.

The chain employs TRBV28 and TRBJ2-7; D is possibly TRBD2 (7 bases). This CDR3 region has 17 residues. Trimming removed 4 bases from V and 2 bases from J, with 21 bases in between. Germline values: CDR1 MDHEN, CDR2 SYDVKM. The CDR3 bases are TGTGCCAGCAGTTCCAATGGGGGGGGCCTCCTAACCTACGAGCAGTACTTC. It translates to CASSSNGGGLLTYEQYF. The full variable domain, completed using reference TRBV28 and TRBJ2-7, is DVKVTQSSRYLVKRTGEKVFLECVQDMDHENMFWYRQDPGLGLRLIYFSYDVKMKEKGDIPEGYSVSREKKERFSLILESASTNQTSMYLCASSSNGGGLLTYEQYFGPGTRLTVT.

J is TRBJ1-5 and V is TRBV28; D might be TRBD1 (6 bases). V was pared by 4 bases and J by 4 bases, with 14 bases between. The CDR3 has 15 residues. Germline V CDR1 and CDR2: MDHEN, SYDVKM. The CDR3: CASSSPGQMNQPQHF. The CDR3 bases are TGTGCCAGCAGTTCGCCGGGACAAATGAATCAGCCCCAGCATTTT.

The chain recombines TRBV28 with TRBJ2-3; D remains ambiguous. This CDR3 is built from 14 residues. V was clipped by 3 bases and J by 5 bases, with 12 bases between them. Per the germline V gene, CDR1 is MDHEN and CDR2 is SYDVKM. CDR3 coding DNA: TGTGCCAGCAGTTTCCAAGTGAGTGTAGATACGCAGTATTTT. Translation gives CASSFQVSVDTQYF.

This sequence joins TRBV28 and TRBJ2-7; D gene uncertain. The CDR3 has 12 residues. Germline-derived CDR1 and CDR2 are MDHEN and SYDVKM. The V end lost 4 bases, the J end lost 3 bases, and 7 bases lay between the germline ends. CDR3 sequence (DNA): TGTGCCAGCAGTTCACAAGACTACGAGCAGTACTTC. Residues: CASSSQDYEQYF.

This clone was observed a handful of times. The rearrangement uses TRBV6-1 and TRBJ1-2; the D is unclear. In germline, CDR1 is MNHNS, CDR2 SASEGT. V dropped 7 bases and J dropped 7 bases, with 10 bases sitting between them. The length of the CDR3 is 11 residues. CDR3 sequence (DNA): TGTGCCAGCAAGATAGTGCTTGGCTACACCTTC. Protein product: CASKIVLGYTF.

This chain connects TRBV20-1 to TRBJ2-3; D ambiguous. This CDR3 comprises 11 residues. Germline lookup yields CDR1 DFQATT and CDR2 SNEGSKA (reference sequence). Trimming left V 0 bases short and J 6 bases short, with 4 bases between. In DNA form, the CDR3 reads TGCAGTGCTAGAGATCTGGATACGCAGTATTTT. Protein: CSARDLDTQYF.

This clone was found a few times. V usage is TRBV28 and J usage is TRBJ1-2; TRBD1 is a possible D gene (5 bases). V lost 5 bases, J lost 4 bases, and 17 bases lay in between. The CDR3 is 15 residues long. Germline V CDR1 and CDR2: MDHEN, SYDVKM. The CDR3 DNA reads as TGTGCCAGCAGTCCGCCGGGACTACAGATCTATGGCTACACCTTC. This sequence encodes CASSPPGLQIYGYTF.

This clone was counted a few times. The CDR3 sequence is CASSMDGLNQPQHF. The DNA of the CDR3 is TGCGCCAGCAGCATGGACGGACTAAATCAGCCCCAGCATTTT. V gene TRBV5-1 combines with J gene TRBJ1-5; D not certain. The CDR3 covers 14 residues. The germline CDR1 and CDR2 sequences are SGHRS and YFSETQ. The V gene lost 4 bases and the J gene lost 4 bases, with 12 bases spanning the gap.

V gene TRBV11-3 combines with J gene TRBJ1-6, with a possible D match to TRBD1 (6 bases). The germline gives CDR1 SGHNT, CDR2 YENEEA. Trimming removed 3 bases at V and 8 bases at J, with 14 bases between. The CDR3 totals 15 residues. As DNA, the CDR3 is TGTGCCAGCAGCTTGACAGGAGGGAGGGATTCACCCCTCCACTTT. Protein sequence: CASSLTGGRDSPLHF.

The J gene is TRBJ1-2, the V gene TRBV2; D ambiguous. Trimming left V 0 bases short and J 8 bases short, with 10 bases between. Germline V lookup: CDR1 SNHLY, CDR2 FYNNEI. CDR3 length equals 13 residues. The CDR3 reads CASSEASPVGYTF. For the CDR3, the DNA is TGTGCCAGCAGTGAAGCGTCGCCGGTAGGCTACACCTTC.

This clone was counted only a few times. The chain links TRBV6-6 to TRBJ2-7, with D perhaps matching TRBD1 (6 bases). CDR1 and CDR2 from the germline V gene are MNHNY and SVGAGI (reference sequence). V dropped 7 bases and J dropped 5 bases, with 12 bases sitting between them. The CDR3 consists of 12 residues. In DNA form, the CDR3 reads TGTGCCAGCACCCAACCAGGGGACGAGCAGTACTTC. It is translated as CASTQPGDEQYF.

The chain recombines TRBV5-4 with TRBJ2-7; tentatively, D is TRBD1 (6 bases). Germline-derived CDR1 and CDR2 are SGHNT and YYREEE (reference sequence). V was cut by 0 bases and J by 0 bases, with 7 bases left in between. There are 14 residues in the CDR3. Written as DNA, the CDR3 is TGTGCCAGCAGCTTGGGACAGGACTCCTACGAGCAGTACTTC. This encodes CASSLGQDSYEQYF.

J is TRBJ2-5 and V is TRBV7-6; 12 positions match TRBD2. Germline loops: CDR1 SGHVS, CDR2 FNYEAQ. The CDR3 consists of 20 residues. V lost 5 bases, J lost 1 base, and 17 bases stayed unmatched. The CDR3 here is CASSARPGLAGVEFQETQYF. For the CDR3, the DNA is TGTGCCAGCAGCGCCAGACCGGGACTAGCGGGCGTCGAATTCCAAGAGACCCAGTACTTC.

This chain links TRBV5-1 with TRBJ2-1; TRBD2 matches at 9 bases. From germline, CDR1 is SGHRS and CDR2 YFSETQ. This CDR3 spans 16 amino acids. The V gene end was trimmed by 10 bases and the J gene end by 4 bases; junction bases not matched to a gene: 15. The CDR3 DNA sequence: TGCGCCTCCAGCTTAGCTAGCGGGATGCCGTACAATGAGCAGTTCTTC. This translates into CASSLASGMPYNEQFF.

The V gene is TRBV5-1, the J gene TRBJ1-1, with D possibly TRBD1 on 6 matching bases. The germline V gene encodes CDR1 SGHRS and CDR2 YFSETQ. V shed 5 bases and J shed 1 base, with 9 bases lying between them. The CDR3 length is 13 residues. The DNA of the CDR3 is TGCGCCAGCAGGGGACAATCGAACACTGAAGCTTTCTTT. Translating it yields CASRGQSNTEAFF.

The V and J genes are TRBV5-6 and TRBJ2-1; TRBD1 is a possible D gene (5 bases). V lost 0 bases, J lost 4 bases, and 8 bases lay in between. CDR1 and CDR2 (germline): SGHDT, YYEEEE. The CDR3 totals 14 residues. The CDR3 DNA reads TGTGCCAGCAGCTTGGTCGACAGATACAATGAGCAGTTCTTC. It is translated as CASSLVDRYNEQFF. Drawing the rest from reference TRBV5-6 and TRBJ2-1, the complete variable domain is DAGVTQSPTHLIKTRGQQVTLRCSPKSGHDTVSWYQQALGQGPQFIFQYYEEEERQRGNFPDRFSGHQFPNYSSELNVNALLLGDSALYLCASSLVDRYNEQFFGPGTRLTVL.

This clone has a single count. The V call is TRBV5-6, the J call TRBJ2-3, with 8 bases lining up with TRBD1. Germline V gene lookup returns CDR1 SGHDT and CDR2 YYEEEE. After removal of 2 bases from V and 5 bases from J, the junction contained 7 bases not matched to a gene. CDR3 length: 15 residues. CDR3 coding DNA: TGTGCCAGCAGCTTACAACAGGGGGTCGTAGATACGCAGTATTTT. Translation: CASSLQQGVVDTQYF.

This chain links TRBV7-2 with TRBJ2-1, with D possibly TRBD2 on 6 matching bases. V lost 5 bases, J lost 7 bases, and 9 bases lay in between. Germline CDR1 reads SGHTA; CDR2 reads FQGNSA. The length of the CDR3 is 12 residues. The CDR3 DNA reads TGTGCCAGCAGCCCCGGGGGAAATGAGCAGTTCTTC. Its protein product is CASSPGGNEQFF.

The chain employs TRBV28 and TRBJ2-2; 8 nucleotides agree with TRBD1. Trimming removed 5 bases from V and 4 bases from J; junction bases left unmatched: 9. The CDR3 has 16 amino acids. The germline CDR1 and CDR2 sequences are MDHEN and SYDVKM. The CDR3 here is CASSPTGGRGTGELFF. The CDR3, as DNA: TGTGCCAGCAGTCCAACAGGGGGTCGTGGCACCGGGGAGCTGTTTTTT.

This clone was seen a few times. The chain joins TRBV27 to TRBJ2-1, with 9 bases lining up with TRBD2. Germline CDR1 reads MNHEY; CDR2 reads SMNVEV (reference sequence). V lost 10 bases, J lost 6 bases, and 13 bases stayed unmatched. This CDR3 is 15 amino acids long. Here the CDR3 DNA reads TGTGCCATCAACCGAGCGGGAGGACTTAGCAATGAGCAGTTCTTC. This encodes CAINRAGGLSNEQFF.